These T cell receptor beta chains were read from a single sample in a study of blood T cells in healthy people across ages. From the 5' RACE reads, TCRdb called clonotypes with MiXCR, one entry per CDR3 protein. The repertoire holds approximately 820,000 distinct CDR3 sequences, with approximately 48% as singletons. Sequences were obtained from blood. These receptors were collected from a man between 60 and 75 years old in good health. CDR3s include the opening cysteine and the closing phenylalanine or tryptophan.

j_gene: -
v_gene: TRBV3-1
CDR3aa: CASKGTGDEQYF

j_gene: TRBJ2-1
v_gene: TRBV5-1
CDR3aa: CASSLRGRYNEQFF

j_gene: TRBJ1-4
v_gene: TRBV2
CDR3aa: CASSQTGTGTEKLFF

j_gene: TRBJ2-5
v_gene: TRBV10-3
CDR3aa: CAISAQGLEQYF

j_gene: TRBJ2-7
v_gene: TRBV20-1
CDR3aa: CSAVPGEWGSYEQYF

j_gene: TRBJ1-1
v_gene: TRBV5-1
CDR3aa: CASRLEGVAFF

j_gene: -
v_gene: TRBV20-1
CDR3aa: CSARSGIDEQYF

j_gene: TRBJ1-1
v_gene: TRBV20-1
CDR3aa: CSAIPTDAEAFF

j_gene: TRBJ2-5
v_gene: TRBV7-2
CDR3aa: CASSTSGFIETQYF

j_gene: TRBJ1-6
v_gene: TRBV12-3/TRBV12-4
CDR3aa: CASSADRNSPLHF

j_gene: TRBJ2-1
v_gene: TRBV3-1
CDR3aa: CASSQEPQAYNEQFF

j_gene: TRBJ1-2
v_gene: TRBV7-9
CDR3aa: CASSFRGTPGYTF

j_gene: TRBJ1-2
v_gene: TRBV7-9
CDR3aa: CASSLSQEFNYGYTF

j_gene: TRBJ1-1
v_gene: TRBV10-3
CDR3aa: CAIKVQMNTEAFF

j_gene: TRBJ2-7
v_gene: TRBV6-2/TRBV6-3
CDR3aa: CASRHAGTGAVTSYEQYF

j_gene: TRBJ2-1
v_gene: TRBV4-3
CDR3aa: CASSQEGGSGHNEQFF

j_gene: TRBJ1-1
v_gene: TRBV6-2/TRBV6-3
CDR3aa: CASSRVQGARTEAFF

j_gene: TRBJ1-2
v_gene: TRBV12-3/TRBV12-4
CDR3aa: CASSLGQGVLGYTF

j_gene: -
v_gene: TRBV11-2
CDR3aa: CASSLSAGGVPETQYF

j_gene: TRBJ2-3
v_gene: TRBV5-1
CDR3aa: CASSSGTGSLTDTQYF

j_gene: TRBJ1-5
v_gene: TRBV15
CDR3aa: CATSRAQASPQPQHF

j_gene: TRBJ2-7
v_gene: TRBV5-1
CDR3aa: CASSTGPSGAYEQYF

j_gene: TRBJ2-5
v_gene: TRBV7-9
CDR3aa: CASSPQRAGDQETQYF